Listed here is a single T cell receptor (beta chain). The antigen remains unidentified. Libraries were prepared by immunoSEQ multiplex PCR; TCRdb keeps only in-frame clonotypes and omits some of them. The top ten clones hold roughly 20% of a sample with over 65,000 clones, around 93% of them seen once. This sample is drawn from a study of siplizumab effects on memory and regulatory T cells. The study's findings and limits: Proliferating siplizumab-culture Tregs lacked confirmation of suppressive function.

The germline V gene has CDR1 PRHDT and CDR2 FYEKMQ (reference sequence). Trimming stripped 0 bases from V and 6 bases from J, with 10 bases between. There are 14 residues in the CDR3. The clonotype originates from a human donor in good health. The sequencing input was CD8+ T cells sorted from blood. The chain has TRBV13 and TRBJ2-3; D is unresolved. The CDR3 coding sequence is TGTGCCAGCAGCTTAGGCCCACCGGAGGATACGCAGTATTTT. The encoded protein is CASSLGPPEDTQYF.